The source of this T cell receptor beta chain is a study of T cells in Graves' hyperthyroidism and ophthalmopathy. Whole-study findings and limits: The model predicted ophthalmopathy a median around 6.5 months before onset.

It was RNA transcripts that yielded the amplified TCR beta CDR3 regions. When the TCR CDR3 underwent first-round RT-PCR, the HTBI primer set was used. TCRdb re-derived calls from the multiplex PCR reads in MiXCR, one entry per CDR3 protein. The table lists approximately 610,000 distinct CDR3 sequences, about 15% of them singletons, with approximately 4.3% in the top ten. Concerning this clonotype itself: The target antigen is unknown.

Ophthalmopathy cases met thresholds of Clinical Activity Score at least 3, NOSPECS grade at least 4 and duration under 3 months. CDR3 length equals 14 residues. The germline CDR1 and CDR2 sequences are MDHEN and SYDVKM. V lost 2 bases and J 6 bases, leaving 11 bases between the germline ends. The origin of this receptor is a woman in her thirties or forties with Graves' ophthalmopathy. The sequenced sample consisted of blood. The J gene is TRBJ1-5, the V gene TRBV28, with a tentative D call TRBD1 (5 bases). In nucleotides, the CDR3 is TGTGCCAGCAGTTTAAGTCGGGGCCTTCAGCCCCAGCATTTT. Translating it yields CASSLSRGLQPQHF.